One TCR beta chain is described in this entry. Next came a second PCR, run for 7 to 11 cycles, which used a sample-barcoded 5' primer along with a J-beta primer mix. TCRdb reprocessed the 5' RACE reads via MiXCR and lists one record per CDR3 protein. In the table there are 1.8 million or so distinct CDR3 sequences, 39% of which are singletons. The sample belongs to a study of blood T cells in healthy people across ages. There are 16 residues in the CDR3. CDR1 is MGHRA, CDR2 YSYEKL, per germline. The V end was cut by 4 bases, the J end by 0 bases, with 15 bases between. The chain has TRBV4-1 and TRBJ1-2; no firm D call. This TCR was recovered from a human donor in good health. The sequencing input was blood. CDR3: CASSPGSVSANYGYTF. The CDR3 region has the DNA TGCGCCAGCAGCCCCGGATCCGTATCGGCTAACTATGGCTACACCTTC.